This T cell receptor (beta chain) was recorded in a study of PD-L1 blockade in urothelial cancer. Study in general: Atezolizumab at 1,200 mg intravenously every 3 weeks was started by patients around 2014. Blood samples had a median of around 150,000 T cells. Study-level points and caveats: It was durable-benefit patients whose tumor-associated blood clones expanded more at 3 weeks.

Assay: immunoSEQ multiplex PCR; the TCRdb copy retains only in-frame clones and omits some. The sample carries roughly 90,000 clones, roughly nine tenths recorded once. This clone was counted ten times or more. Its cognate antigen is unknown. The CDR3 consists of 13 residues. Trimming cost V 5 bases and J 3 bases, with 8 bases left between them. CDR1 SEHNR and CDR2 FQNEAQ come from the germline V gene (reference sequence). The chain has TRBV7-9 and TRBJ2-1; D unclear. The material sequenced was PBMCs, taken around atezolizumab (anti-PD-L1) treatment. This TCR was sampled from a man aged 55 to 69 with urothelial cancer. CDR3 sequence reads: CASSPGFYNEQFF. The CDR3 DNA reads TGTGCCAGCAGCCCAGGATTCTACAATGAGCAGTTCTTC. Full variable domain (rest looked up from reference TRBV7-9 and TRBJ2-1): DTGVSQNPRHKITKRGQNVTFRCDPISEHNRLYWYRQTLGQGPEFLTYFQNEAQLEKSRLLSDRFSAERPKGSFSTLEIQRTEQGDSAMYLCASSPGFYNEQFFGPGTRLTVL.